Listed below are T cell receptor beta chains from one sample, sequenced in a study of brain T cells in children with intractable seizures. Only in-frame clones appear in the TCRdb table, and some are missing; sequencing was by immunoSEQ multiplex PCR. Seen here are 340,000 or so clones, approximately 93% observed once, and the top ten hold roughly 5.7%. The sequenced sample was peripheral blood, obtained 4 to 6 months after surgery. Receptor source: a boy under two years old with tuberous sclerosis and intractable seizures. Each CDR3 is given with its conserved first and last residue. The D gene is left open where the match is weak. The listing skips clone size in some rows; elsewhere it reads once, few, many or a size class.

TRBV28	TRBJ1-4	.	.	CASSFISGAQGGKLFF	TGTGCCAGCAGTTTCATCTCGGGGGCCCAAGGGGGAAAACTGTTTTTT
TRBV5-4	TRBJ1-1	TRBD1	.	CASSPWDSQMNTEAFF	TGTGCCAGCAGCCCATGGGACAGCCAGATGAACACTGAAGCTTTCTTT
TRBV12-3/TRBV12-4	TRBJ2-4	TRBD1	.	CASGTQGANIQYF	TGTGCCAGCGGAACGCAGGGGGCGAACATTCAGTACTTC
TRBV7-8	TRBJ1-6	TRBD1	.	CASSLNRGPSYNSPLHF	TGTGCCAGCAGCCTCAACAGGGGCCCCTCCTATAATTCACCCCTCCACTTT
TRBV28	TRBJ2-3	TRBD1	.	CASSFSPTWTGGIDTQYF	TGTGCCAGCAGTTTCTCTCCCACTTGGACAGGGGGAATAGATACGCAGTATTTT
TRBV5-1	TRBJ2-2	.	.	CASSLSTTGELFF	TGCGCCAGCAGCTTGAGTACCACCGGGGAGCTGTTTTTT
TRBV2	TRBJ1-1	.	few	CASRRWLF	TGTGCTTCTCGACGGTGGCTTTTT
TRBV2	TRBJ1-1	.	.	CASSGLETNEGFF	TGTGCCAGCAGTGGGCTTGAGACTAACGAAGGATTCTTT
TRBV5-4	TRBJ2-5	.	.	CASSLDLGHETQYF	TGTGCCAGCAGCTTGGATTTAGGACACGAGACCCAGTACTTC
TRBV6-4	TRBJ2-3	TRBD2	.	CASSLSGGTDTQYF	TGTGCCAGCAGTCTCAGCGGGGGCACAGATACGCAGTATTTT
TRBV19	TRBJ2-1	.	.	CASSFPGRGNEQFF	TGTGCCAGTAGTTTCCCGGGCCGAGGGAATGAGCAGTTCTTC
TRBV29-1	TRBJ2-7	.	.	CSVVGDNPGYEQYF	TGCAGCGTTGTAGGGGACAACCCGGGCTACGAGCAGTACTTC
TRBV3-1/TRBV3-2	TRBJ2-7	.	.	CASSQESRANNEQYF	TGTGCCAGCAGCCAAGAGAGCAGGGCAAACAACGAGCAGTACTTC
TRBV28	TRBJ2-1	.	.	CASSLGGGVSYNEQFF	TGTGCCAGCAGTTTAGGAGGAGGGGTCTCCTACAATGAGCAGTTCTTC
TRBV9	TRBJ2-7	.	.	CASSVEPGTYEQYF	TGTGCCAGCAGCGTAGAACCGGGGACCTACGAGCAGTACTTC
TRBV29-1	TRBJ1-1	.	.	CSAQDWKNTEAFF	TGCAGCGCCCAGGACTGGAAGAACACTGAAGCTTTCTTT
TRBV20-1	TRBJ2-7	.	.	CSASHEYEQYF	TGCAGTGCTAGTCACGAGTACGAGCAGTACTTC
TRBV11-2	TRBJ2-3	.	.	CASSLGGGTDTQYF	TGTGCCAGCAGCCTAGGTGGGGGCACAGATACGCAGTATTTT
TRBV24-1	TRBJ2-1	.	.	CATSVGSGEQFF	TGTGCCACCAGTGTGGGTAGTGGCGAGCAGTTCTTC
TRBV5-1	TRBJ2-2	.	.	CASSLAQGSGELFF	TGCGCCAGCAGCTTGGCCCAGGGTTCAGGGGAGCTGTTTTTT
TRBV2	TRBJ1-5	TRBD1	.	CASSEVLGGQVNQPQHF	TGTGCCAGCAGTGAAGTGCTAGGGGGACAGGTAAATCAGCCCCAGCATTTT
TRBV2	TRBJ1-5	.	.	CASTKGLFRKHSNQPQHF	TGTGCCAGCACAAAAGGGTTGTTCAGGAAACATAGCAATCAGCCCCAGCATTTT
TRBV11-2	TRBJ2-1	TRBD1	.	CASSLTQGAGGNEQFF	TGTGCCAGCAGCTTAACCCAGGGGGCAGGGGGCAATGAGCAGTTCTTC
TRBV5-4	TRBJ2-2	TRBD2	.	CASSWGLAGGPIGELFF	TGTGCCAGCAGCTGGGGACTAGCGGGAGGGCCCATCGGGGAGCTGTTTTTT
TRBV5-6	TRBJ1-5	TRBD1	.	CASSLGQGFNQPQHF	TGTGCCAGCAGCTTGGGACAGGGTTTCAATCAGCCCCAGCATTTT
TRBV9	TRBJ2-1	TRBD1	.	CASSPRDRAYNEQFF	TGTGCCAGCAGCCCCCGGGACAGGGCCTACAATGAGCAGTTCTTC
TRBV6-5	TRBJ2-3	.	.	CASSYSLTITDTQYF	TGTGCCAGCAGTTACTCGCTGACTATCACAGATACGCAGTATTTT
TRBV30	TRBJ1-5	.	.	CAWSVLGNQPQHF	TGTGCCTGGAGTGTCCTCGGCAATCAGCCCCAGCATTTT
TRBV5-3	TRBJ1-2	.	.	CARSLSHDQANYGYTF	TGTGCCAGAAGCTTGTCTCATGACCAAGCTAACTATGGCTACACCTTC
TRBV3-1/TRBV3-2	TRBJ1-2	.	.	CASSPHDRAPNYGYTF	TGTGCCAGCAGCCCCCACGATAGAGCCCCTAACTATGGCTACACCTTC
TRBV11-2	TRBJ1-4	TRBD1	.	CASSIGQGRKEKLFF	TGTGCCAGCAGCATCGGACAGGGGAGGAAGGAAAAACTGTTTTTT
TRBV10-3	TRBJ2-1	TRBD2	.	CAIRGGGGENEQFF	TGTGCCATCAGAGGAGGCGGGGGGGAGAATGAGCAGTTCTTC
TRBV30	TRBJ1-2	.	.	CAWSVTVNGYTF	TGTGCCTGGAGTGTTACAGTAAATGGCTACACCTTC
TRBV4-1	TRBJ2-2	.	.	CASSQVGGAMNTGELFF	TGCGCCAGCAGCCAAGTCGGGGGAGCAATGAACACCGGGGAGCTGTTTTTT
TRBV5-6	TRBJ2-7	.	.	CASSFVRSSYEQYF	TGTGCCAGCAGCTTTGTGAGGTCCTCCTACGAGCAGTACTTC
TRBV15	TRBJ2-7	TRBD2	.	CATSRGGGLAGYEQYF	TGTGCCACCAGCAGAGGAGGGGGACTAGCGGGTTACGAGCAGTACTTC
TRBV30	TRBJ1-6	.	.	CAWSLGFSSPLHF	TGTGCCTGGAGCTTAGGGTTCAGCTCACCCCTCCACTTT
TRBV7-2	TRBJ1-2	.	.	CASSALTVNGYTF	TGTGCCAGCAGCGCCCTGACAGTGAATGGCTACACCTTC
TRBV3-1/TRBV3-2	TRBJ2-3	.	.	CASSHNEGDSTDTQYF	TGTGCCAGCAGCCATAACGAGGGAGACTCCACAGATACGCAGTATTTT
TRBV28	TRBJ1-1	.	.	CASTRRGVNTEAFF	TGTGCCAGCACCCGCCGGGGCGTGAACACTGAAGCTTTCTTT
TRBV29-1	TRBJ2-1	.	.	CSVAAGLQFF	TGCAGCGTCGCCGCAGGTTTGCAGTTCTTC
TRBV11-2	TRBJ2-7	.	.	CASSLDGGRLVEYEQYF	TGTGCCAGCAGCTTAGATGGGGGAAGGCTAGTTGAATACGAGCAGTACTTC
TRBV12-5	TRBJ2-7	.	.	CASGFNKGSYEQYF	TGTGCTAGTGGTTTTAATAAAGGGTCCTACGAGCAGTACTTC